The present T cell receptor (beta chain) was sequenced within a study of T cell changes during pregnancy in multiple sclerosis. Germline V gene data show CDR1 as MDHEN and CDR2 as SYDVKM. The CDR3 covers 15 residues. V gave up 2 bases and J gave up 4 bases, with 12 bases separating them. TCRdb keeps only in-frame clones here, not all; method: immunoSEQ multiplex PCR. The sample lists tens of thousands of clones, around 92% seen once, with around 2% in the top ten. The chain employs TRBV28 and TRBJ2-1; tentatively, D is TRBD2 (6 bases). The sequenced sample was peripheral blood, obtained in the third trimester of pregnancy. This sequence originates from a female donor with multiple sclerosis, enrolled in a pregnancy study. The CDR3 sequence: CASSLRRDLYNEQFF. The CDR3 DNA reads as TGTGCCAGCAGTTTAAGGCGGGATCTGTACAATGAGCAGTTCTTC. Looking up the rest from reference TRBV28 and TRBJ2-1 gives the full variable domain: DVKVTQSSRYLVKRTGEKVFLECVQDMDHENMFWYRQDPGLGLRLIYFSYDVKMKEKGDIPEGYSVSREKKERFSLILESASTNQTSMYLCASSLRRDLYNEQFFGPGTRLTVL.